Shown below are 22 T cell receptor beta chains from a single sample sequenced in a study of Ad26.COV2.S vaccination and SARS-CoV-2 variants. The repertoire was sequenced with immunoSEQ multiplex PCR; TCRdb's copy has only in-frame clones and lacks some. Found here are 350,000 to 450,000 clones, around 92% of them singletons; the top ten hold more than 1.5%. The treatment denotes: 15 to 20 received Ad26.COV2.S at low or high dose, single or two shots; five or six received placebo; per-sample allocation not given. Sampling happened 63 days after the first vaccine or placebo injection. The input for sequencing was peripheral blood, taken in a trial of Ad26.COV2.S vaccine versus placebo. These receptors all stem from a person between 18 and 60 years old who received the Ad26.COV2.S COVID-19 vaccine or a placebo.

This clone was counted once. DNA for the CDR3: TGTGCCAGCAGCGCCAGGGTAAGCACTGAAGCTTTCTTT. As protein: CASSARVSTEAFF. V usage is TRBV5-6 and J usage is TRBJ1-1; possible D gene TRBD1, 5 bases. Germline CDR1 is SGHDT and CDR2 is YYEEEE. V was trimmed by 4 bases and J by 4 bases, leaving 11 bases between them. The CDR3 contains 13 residues.

J is TRBJ1-6 and V is TRBV7-6, with 10 bases identical to TRBD1. From germline, CDR1 is SGHVS and CDR2 FNYEAQ. The CDR3 totals 19 residues. The V gene end was trimmed by 5 bases and the J gene end by 7 bases; junction bases not matched to a gene: 17. The CDR3 reads CASSLMTGGSSGANSPLHF. CDR3 nucleotides: TGTGCCAGCAGCCTAATGACAGGGGGCTCGTCCGGCGCGAATTCACCCCTCCACTTT.

The rearrangement links TRBV11-2 to TRBJ2-3, with D perhaps TRBD1 (6 bases). V dropped 1 base and J dropped 4 bases, with 12 bases sitting between them. The length of the CDR3 is 15 residues. CDR1 is SGHAT, CDR2 FQNNGV, per germline. The CDR3 DNA reads as TGTGCCAGCAGCTTAGGTGGGGGCTTCGCAGATACGCAGTATTTT. Protein product: CASSLGGGFADTQYF.

This clone appeared once. The J gene is TRBJ1-5, the V gene TRBV7-2, with 7 bases lining up with TRBD1. Trimming at V came to 4 bases and at J to 6 bases, leaving 3 bases not matched to a gene. CDR1 is SGHTA and CDR2 is FQGNSA in the germline V gene. The CDR3 is 13 residues long. The CDR3 protein is CASSSRQGQPQHF. The CDR3 bases are TGTGCCAGCAGCTCCAGACAGGGTCAGCCCCAGCATTTT.

V and J are TRBV6-2 or TRBV6-3 and TRBJ1-5, with TRBD1 as a possible D gene (5 bases). V was shortened by 5 bases and J by 2 bases, with 13 bases between the two germline ends. The CDR3 sequence is 15 residues long. Germline CDR1 reads MNHEY; CDR2 reads SVGEGT. CDR3 in amino acids: CASSLRGSGNQPQHF. CDR3 bases: TGTGCCAGCAGTCTCCGGGGGTCGGGCAATCAGCCCCAGCATTTT.

The chain has TRBV6-4 and TRBJ1-6, with D possibly TRBD1 on 5 matching bases. CDR1 and CDR2 from the germline V gene are MRHNA and SNTAGT. This CDR3 has 16 amino acids. V lost 2 bases, J lost 4 bases, and 12 bases lay in between. As DNA, the CDR3 is TGTGCCAGCAGTGACGAAGGGGCGCCGTATAATTCACCCCTCCACTTT. Residues: CASSDEGAPYNSPLHF.

This clone showed up just once. J is TRBJ2-2 and V is TRBV27, with D unresolved. Germline V CDR1 and CDR2: MNHEY, SMNVEV (reference sequence). Trimming pared 6 bases from V and 6 bases from J, leaving 23 bases between. CDR3 length: 17 residues. CDR3 amino acids: CASRRYRKDLEPGELFF. CDR3 sequence (DNA): TGTGCCAGCAGGCGGTATCGAAAGGACCTTGAACCCGGGGAGCTGTTTTTT.

The chain's CDR3 is CATSREQGRLNTEAFF. The CDR3 DNA reads as TGTGCCACCAGCAGAGAGCAGGGTAGGTTGAACACTGAAGCTTTCTTT. J is TRBJ1-1 and V is TRBV15; D might be TRBD1 (5 bases). Germline CDR1 is LNHNV and CDR2 is YYDKDF (reference sequence). CDR3 length: 16 residues. Between the trimmed V and J ends, which lost 0 bases and 0 bases, there was a span of 11 bases.

The chain has TRBV5-1 and TRBJ2-7; D gene ambiguous. The ends were cut back, 1 base at V and 1 base at J, with 6 bases in the middle. Looked up from germline, CDR1 is SGHRS and CDR2 is YFSETQ. This CDR3 comprises 13 residues. The CDR3 region has the DNA TGCGCCAGCAGCTTGCTAGATTCCTACGAGCAGTACTTC. Its translation: CASSLLDSYEQYF.

The CDR3: CASSSQQGGHEQYF. The CDR3 DNA reads TGTGCCAGCAGTTCACAACAGGGTGGGCACGAGCAGTACTTC. The chain is built from TRBV6-6 and TRBJ2-7, with a tentative D call TRBD1 (6 bases). The CDR3 has 14 amino acids. The V end was cut by 4 bases, the J end by 5 bases, with 15 bases between. Germline lookup yields CDR1 MNHNY and CDR2 SVGAGI (reference sequence).

This rearrangement joins TRBV7-2 to TRBJ2-3; D gene unclear. The germline V and J ends were trimmed by 3 bases and 0 bases, with 13 bases remaining between them. The germline gives CDR1 SGHTA, CDR2 FQGNSA. This CDR3 has 16 amino acids. CDR3 protein: CASSFSARKSTDTQYF. In DNA, the CDR3 is TGTGCCAGCAGCTTCAGCGCCCGGAAGAGCACAGATACGCAGTATTTT.

The chain recombines TRBV4-2 with TRBJ2-5; possibly TRBD2 for D (6 bases). The CDR3 contains 14 residues. With 1 base removed from V and 5 bases from J, the gap between germline ends came to 11 bases. The germline CDR1 and CDR2 sequences are LGHNA and YNFKEQ. The CDR3 here is CASSQVSGRETQYF. DNA of the CDR3: TGTGCCAGCAGCCAAGTCTCAGGGAGGGAGACCCAGTACTTC.

V usage is TRBV7-9 and J usage is TRBJ2-3, with TRBD2 identical over 10 bases. The germline V gene encodes CDR1 SEHNR and CDR2 FQNEAQ (reference sequence). This CDR3 contains 17 residues. The trim removed 1 base at V and 2 bases at J, leaving 6 bases unmatched. CDR3: CASSLGLAGDHTDTQYF. CDR3 nucleotide sequence: TGTGCCAGCAGCTTAGGGCTAGCGGGGGATCACACAGATACGCAGTATTTT.

V gene TRBV2 combines with J gene TRBJ1-3; TRBD1 matches at 9 bases. V shed 8 bases and J 0 bases; nucleotides not matched to a gene: 8. The CDR3 consists of 16 residues. Germline lookup yields CDR1 SNHLY and CDR2 FYNNEI. CDR3 protein: CASGTGTFYSGNTIYF. The CDR3 DNA reads TGTGCCAGCGGGACAGGGACCTTTTACTCTGGAAACACCATATATTTT.

The gene calls are TRBV10-2 and TRBJ2-2, with TRBD1 matching over 7 bases. CDR1 is WSHSY and CDR2 is SAAADI in the germline V gene. Trimming took 6 bases from V and 2 from J; bases not matched to a gene: 3. This CDR3 has 14 residues. CDR3 nucleotides: TGCGCCAGCAGGCGACAGGGAAACACCGGGGAGCTGTTTTTT. Translation: CASRRQGNTGELFF.

The chain recombines TRBV28 with TRBJ1-1; TRBD1 might be the D (5 bases). Trimming removed 3 bases from V and 1 base from J, with 6 bases in between. Looked up from germline, CDR1 is MDHEN and CDR2 is SYDVKM. This CDR3 is 13 amino acids long. The DNA for the CDR3 is TGTGCCAGCAGTTTCGGGACGAACACTGAAGCTTTCTTT. Its protein product is CASSFGTNTEAFF.

V and J are TRBV6-2 or TRBV6-3 and TRBJ2-7; D might be TRBD1 or TRBD2, each matching 5 bases. Looked up from germline, CDR1 is MNHEY and CDR2 is SVGEGT. The CDR3 has 16 residues. The germline V and J ends were trimmed by 5 bases and 0 bases, with 17 bases remaining between them. The CDR3 spells CASSRRGQYSSYEQYF. The DNA of the CDR3 is TGTGCCAGCAGTCGACGGGGCCAGTACAGCTCCTACGAGCAGTACTTC.

This chain joins TRBV4-1 and TRBJ1-4; 8 nucleotides agree with TRBD1. The germline gives CDR1 MGHRA, CDR2 YSYEKL. This CDR3 comprises 17 residues. J gave up 0 bases and V 4 bases, and 7 bases lay outside the gene matches. CDR3 DNA sequence: TGCGCCAGCAGCCCCCGGGACAGGACTGCAACTAATGAAAAACTGTTTTTT. Amino acids: CASSPRDRTATNEKLFF.

This clone was picked up one time. The DNA for the CDR3 is TGCGCCAGCAGCCAAGACGGGGCGGGAGCCGGCACTGAAGCTTTCTTT. It codes for CASSQDGAGAGTEAFF. The chain uses TRBV4-3 and TRBJ1-1, with a possible D match to TRBD1 (5 bases). V was clipped by 0 bases and J by 4 bases, with 15 bases between them. The CDR3 runs to 16 residues. Germline CDR1 and CDR2: LGHNA and YSLEER.

The rearrangement links TRBV10-3 to TRBJ1-3; 7 bases are a match to TRBD1. The ends lost 5 bases at V and 0 bases at J; junction bases unmatched: 7. CDR3 length: 16 residues. Germline CDR1 ENHRY, CDR2 SYGVKD. The CDR3 loop is CAISSTGASSGNTIYF. CDR3 sequence (DNA): TGTGCCATCAGTTCTACAGGGGCCAGCTCTGGAAACACCATATATTTT.

J is TRBJ1-4 and V is TRBV5-1, with D perhaps matching TRBD1 (6 bases). The CDR3 sequence is 15 residues long. V lost 0 bases and J lost 3, with 9 bases in between. The germline V gene encodes CDR1 SGHRS and CDR2 YFSETQ. The DNA for the CDR3 is TGCGCCAGCAGCTTGGACAGGGTACCTAATGAAAAACTGTTTTTT. Translated, it gives CASSLDRVPNEKLFF.

V and J are TRBV5-1 and TRBJ1-2; weak D call: TRBD1 (6 bases). The germline CDR1 and CDR2 sequences are SGHRS and YFSETQ. Trimming removed 4 bases at V and 0 bases at J, with 19 bases between. The CDR3 sequence is 17 residues long. For the CDR3, the DNA is TGCGCCAGCAGCATGGACGGGACACAGCCTGCTAACTATGGCTACACCTTC. It codes for CASSMDGTQPANYGYTF.